These 18 T cell receptor beta chains were sequenced from one sample in a study of T-cell memory formation after mild COVID-19. TCRdb reanalysed the 5' RACE reads using MiXCR and keeps one entry per CDR3 protein. This table holds 580,000 or so distinct CDR3 sequences, 15% to 20% found once. Sequenced sample: PBMCs or a T cell subset sorted from them (not recorded which). These receptors originate from an adult woman who had mild COVID-19 (a few samples of this study predate the infection). Cell type and time point are not known.

This clonotype showed up just a few times. The chain carries TRBV15 and TRBJ1-3, with TRBD1 as a possible D gene (5 bases). The CDR3 consists of 15 residues. CDR1 is LNHNV, CDR2 YYDKDF, per germline (reference sequence). V lost 5 bases, J lost 0 bases, and 11 bases lay in between. The CDR3, as DNA: TGTGCCACCAGCCGTGGGACCTCCTCTGGAAACACCATATATTTT. This sequence encodes CATSRGTSSGNTIYF.

The chain combines TRBV20-1 with TRBJ2-5, with 7 positions matching TRBD2. Germline CDR1 reads DFQATT; CDR2 reads SNEGSKA (reference sequence). The CDR3 totals 15 residues. Losses at the gene ends were 3 bases for V and 4 bases for J; bases not matched to a gene: 11. For the CDR3, the DNA is TGCAGTGCTAGGTGGTCGGGGGGAGCAGTAGAGACCCAGTACTTC. Translating gives CSARWSGGAVETQYF.

This clonotype has just a few counts. The V and J genes are TRBV7-2 and TRBJ2-5, with 10 bases that match TRBD2. The trim removed 5 bases at V and 1 base at J, leaving 7 bases unmatched. The CDR3 is 16 residues long. The V gene's germline CDR1 is SGHTA and CDR2 FQGNSA. As DNA, the CDR3 is TGTGCCAGCAGCCTTTTAGCGGGGGGCTCCCAAGAGACCCAGTACTTC. Its translation is CASSLLAGGSQETQYF.

The rearrangement uses TRBV12-3 or TRBV12-4 and TRBJ1-1, with no clear D. V lost 4 bases and J 1 base, leaving 19 bases between the germline ends. The CDR3 has 17 amino acids. In DNA, the CDR3 is TGTGCCAGCAGTTCGATCCGGAGGAACGTAGGGAACACTGAAGCTTTCTTT. This gives the protein CASSSIRRNVGNTEAFF.

V usage is TRBV7-9 and J usage is TRBJ2-5; 11 bases align to TRBD2. J was trimmed by 5 bases and V by 4 bases; bases with no gene match: 9. The germline gives CDR1 SEHNR, CDR2 FQNEAQ (reference sequence). The CDR3 runs to 16 residues. The CDR3 DNA follows: TGTGCCAGCAGCTCGGGACTAGCGGAGGGATTGGAGACCCAGTACTTC. The encoded protein is CASSSGLAEGLETQYF.

This clonotype was picked up a small number of times. The chain carries TRBV6-2 or TRBV6-3 and TRBJ2-3; D is ambiguous. V lost 6 bases and J lost 8, with 15 bases in between. Germline V gene data show CDR1 as MNHEY and CDR2 as SVGEGT. The CDR3 runs to 13 residues. The CDR3 spells CASSPGPGATQYF. The CDR3 DNA reads TGTGCCAGCAGCCCCGGTCCAGGCGCTACGCAGTATTTT.

This clonotype was seen at least ten times. One junction end disagrees with the germline gene, perhaps due to a read error. The V and J genes are TRBV5-1 and TRBJ1-3; D is unresolved. This CDR3 spans 11 amino acids. Germline V CDR1 and CDR2: SGHRS, YFSETQ. Here the CDR3 reads CASSFGNTIYF. The CDR3 nucleotides are TGTGCCAGCAGTTTTGGAAACACCATATATTTT. Full variable domain (remainder filled in from reference TRBV5-1 and TRBJ1-3): KAGVTQTPRYLIKTRGQQVTLSCSPISGHRSVSWYQQTPGQGLQFLFEYFSETQRNKGNFPGRFSGRQFSNSRSEMNVSTLELGDSALYLCASSFGNTIYFGEGSWLTVV.

V usage is TRBV14 and J usage is TRBJ2-2; no clear D gene. Trimming left V 4 bases short and J 0 bases short, with 9 bases between. CDR3 length: 15 amino acids. Germline loops: CDR1 SGHDN, CDR2 FVKESK. The CDR3 DNA reads TGTGCCAGCAGCCCCCGAGTGGCGAACACCGGGGAGCTGTTTTTT. It encodes CASSPRVANTGELFF.

This clonotype was seen a handful of times. J is TRBJ1-1 and V is TRBV2; TRBD1 might be the D (6 bases). From germline, CDR1 is SNHLY and CDR2 FYNNEI. This CDR3 contains 13 residues. V was clipped by 7 bases and J by 1 base, with 10 bases between them. DNA for the CDR3: TGTGCCAGCAAGCCCAGGGGGAACACTGAAGCTTTCTTT. Residues: CASKPRGNTEAFF. The full variable domain, in which reference TRBV2 and TRBJ1-1 provide the parts outside the CDR3, is EPEVTQTPSHQVTQMGQEVILRCVPISNHLYFYWYRQILGQKVEFLVSFYNNEISEKSEIFDDQFSVERPDGSNFTLKIRSTKLEDSAMYFCASKPRGNTEAFFGQGTRLTVV.

At least ten counts were recorded for this clonotype. This chain connects TRBV5-1 to TRBJ2-7; TRBD2 is a possible D gene (6 bases). Per the germline V gene, CDR1 is SGHRS and CDR2 is YFSETQ. V was cut by 0 bases and J by 2 bases, with 15 bases left in between. The CDR3 loop spans 16 amino acids. CDR3 coding DNA: TGCGCCAGCAGCTTGGAGAGACTAGATCTCGCCTACGAGCAGTACTTC. Translation: CASSLERLDLAYEQYF. The full variable domain, with the rest looked up from reference TRBV5-1 and TRBJ2-7, is KAGVTQTPRYLIKTRGQQVTLSCSPISGHRSVSWYQQTPGQGLQFLFEYFSETQRNKGNFPGRFSGRQFSNSRSEMNVSTLELGDSALYLCASSLERLDLAYEQYFGPGTRLTVT.

The CDR3, as DNA: TGTGCCAGCAGTTTGTCCGTAGCGGGGGCCCCAGATACGCAGTATTTT. Its protein is CASSLSVAGAPDTQYF. The chain joins TRBV12-3 or TRBV12-4 to TRBJ2-3; 9 bases fit TRBD2. CDR3 length equals 16 residues. With 3 bases clipped from V and 4 bases from J, the junction kept 8 bases outside the gene matches.

The gene calls are TRBV29-1 and TRBJ2-2; D remains unclear. Germline V gene lookup returns CDR1 SQVTM and CDR2 ANQGSEA. The CDR3 has 14 residues. V lost 4 bases and J 4 bases, leaving 13 bases between the germline ends. The CDR3 coding sequence is TGCAGCGTTGCTGCGACCTACTCCACCGGGGAGCTGTTTTTT. It codes for CSVAATYSTGELFF.

This clonotype occurred many times. The V call is TRBV27, the J call TRBJ2-3, with D perhaps matching TRBD1 or TRBD2 (5 bases each). Trimming pared 2 bases from V and 8 bases from J, leaving 20 bases between. Germline-derived CDR1 and CDR2 are MNHEY and SMNVEV (reference sequence). The CDR3 covers 16 residues. The CDR3 reads CASSLTGPTGISTQYF. CDR3 bases: TGTGCCAGCAGTTTAACAGGACCGACGGGGATTAGTACGCAGTATTTT.

Ten or more counts support this clonotype. The DNA for the CDR3 is TGTGCCAGCAGTTTTACAGGAAACTCTGGAAACACCATATATTTT. Amino acid sequence: CASSFTGNSGNTIYF. The chain links TRBV12-3 or TRBV12-4 to TRBJ1-3, with D perhaps TRBD1 (5 bases). With 3 bases removed from V and 0 bases from J, the gap between germline ends came to 9 bases. The CDR3 length is 15 residues.

This clonotype was counted a few times. V gene TRBV29-1 combines with J gene TRBJ2-3, with a tentative D call TRBD2 (5 bases). In germline, CDR1 is SQVTM, CDR2 ANQGSEA. V was trimmed by 0 bases and J by 1 base, leaving 11 bases between them. The CDR3 covers 15 residues. The CDR3, as DNA: TGCAGCGTTGAAGATCCACGGGAACGCACAGATACGCAGTATTTT. This sequence encodes CSVEDPRERTDTQYF.

The chain recombines TRBV7-2 with TRBJ2-1; 8 bases line up with TRBD1. The trim removed 5 bases at V and 5 bases at J, leaving 8 bases unmatched. CDR3 length: 15 amino acids. Germline loops: CDR1 SGHTA, CDR2 FQGNSA. As DNA, the CDR3 is TGTGCCAGCAGCCCCCAGGGGGCCCTCAACAATGAGCAGTTCTTC. Protein: CASSPQGALNNEQFF. Drawing the rest from reference TRBV7-2 and TRBJ2-1, the complete variable domain is GAGVSQSPSNKVTEKGKDVELRCDPISGHTALYWYRQSLGQGLEFLIYFQGNSAPDKSGLPSDRFSAERTGGSVSTLTIQRTQQEDSAVYLCASSPQGALNNEQFFGPGTRLTVL.

Here the CDR3 DNA reads TGTGCCAGCTCACCAAAGCAAGTGACAGGGCCCTACGAGCAGTACTTC. This codes for CASSPKQVTGPYEQYF. This chain links TRBV18 with TRBJ2-7; 7 nucleotides match TRBD1. V gave up 2 bases and J gave up 2 bases; unmatched junction bases: 9. The CDR3 sequence is 16 residues long. The germline gives CDR1 KGHSH, CDR2 LQKENI.

V gene TRBV6-1 combines with J gene TRBJ2-1; D uncertain. The CDR3 contains 16 residues. From germline, CDR1 is MNHNS and CDR2 SASEGT. Trimming cost V 0 bases and J 3 bases, with 12 bases left between them. The CDR3 DNA reads as TGTGCCAGCAGTGAAGCGGTAGGCTTTTTCTACAATGAGCAGTTCTTC. Translation: CASSEAVGFFYNEQFF.